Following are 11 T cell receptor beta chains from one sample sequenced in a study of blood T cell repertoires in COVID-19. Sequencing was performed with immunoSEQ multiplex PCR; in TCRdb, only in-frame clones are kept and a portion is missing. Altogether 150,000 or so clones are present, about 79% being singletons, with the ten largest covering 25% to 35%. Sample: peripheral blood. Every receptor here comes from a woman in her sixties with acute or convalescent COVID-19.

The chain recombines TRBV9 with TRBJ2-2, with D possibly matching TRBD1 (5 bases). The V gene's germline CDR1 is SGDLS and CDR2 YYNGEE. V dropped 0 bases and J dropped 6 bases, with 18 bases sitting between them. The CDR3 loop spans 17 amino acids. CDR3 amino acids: CASSVVLRAIWPGELFF. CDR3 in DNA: TGTGCCAGCAGCGTAGTTCTCAGGGCAATATGGCCCGGGGAGCTGTTTTTT.

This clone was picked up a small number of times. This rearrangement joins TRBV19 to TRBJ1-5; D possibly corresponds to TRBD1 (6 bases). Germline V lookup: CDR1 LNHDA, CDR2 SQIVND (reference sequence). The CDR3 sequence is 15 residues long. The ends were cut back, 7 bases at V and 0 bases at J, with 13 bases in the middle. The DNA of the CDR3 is TGTGCCAGTACTCTTACAGGGAGTAGCAATCAGCCCCAGCATTTT. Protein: CASTLTGSSNQPQHF.

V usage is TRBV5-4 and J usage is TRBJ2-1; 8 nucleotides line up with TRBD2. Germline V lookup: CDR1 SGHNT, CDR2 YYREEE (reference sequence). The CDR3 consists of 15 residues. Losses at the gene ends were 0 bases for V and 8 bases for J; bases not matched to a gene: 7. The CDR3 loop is CASSLVGTSTYEQFF. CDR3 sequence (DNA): TGTGCCAGCAGCTTGGTTGGGACTAGTACCTATGAGCAGTTCTTC.

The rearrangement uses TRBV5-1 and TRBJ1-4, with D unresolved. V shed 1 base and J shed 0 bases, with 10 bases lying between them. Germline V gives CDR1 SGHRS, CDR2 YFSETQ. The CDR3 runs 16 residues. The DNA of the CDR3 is TGCGCCAGCAGCTTGTCGGGAGTTGCAACTAATGAAAAACTGTTTTTT. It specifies CASSLSGVATNEKLFF.

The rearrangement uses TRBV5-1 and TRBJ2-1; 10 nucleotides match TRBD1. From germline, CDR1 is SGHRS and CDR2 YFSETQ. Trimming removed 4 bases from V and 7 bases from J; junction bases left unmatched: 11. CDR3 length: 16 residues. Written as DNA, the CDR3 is TGCGCCAGCAGCCTTGTTGCGGACAGGGGGTTTAATGAGCAGTTCTTC. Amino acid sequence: CASSLVADRGFNEQFF.

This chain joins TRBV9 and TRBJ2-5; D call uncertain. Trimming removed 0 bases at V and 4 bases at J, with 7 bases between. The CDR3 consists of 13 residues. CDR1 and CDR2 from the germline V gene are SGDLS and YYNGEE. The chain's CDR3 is CASSVASRETQYF. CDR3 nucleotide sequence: TGTGCCAGCAGCGTAGCGAGCCGAGAGACCCAGTACTTC.

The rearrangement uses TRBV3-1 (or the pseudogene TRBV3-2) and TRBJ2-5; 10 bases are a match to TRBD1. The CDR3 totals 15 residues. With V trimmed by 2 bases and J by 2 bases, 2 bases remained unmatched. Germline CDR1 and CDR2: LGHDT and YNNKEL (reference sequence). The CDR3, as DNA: TGTGCCAGCAGCCAAAGGACAGGGGGGCAAGAGACCCAGTACTTC. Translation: CASSQRTGGQETQYF.

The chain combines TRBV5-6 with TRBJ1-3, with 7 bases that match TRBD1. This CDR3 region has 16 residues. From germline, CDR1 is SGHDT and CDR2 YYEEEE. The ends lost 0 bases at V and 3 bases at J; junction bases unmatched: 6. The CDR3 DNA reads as TGTGCCAGCAGCTTGGTCTCGGGACAGTTTGGAAACACCATATATTTT. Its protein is CASSLVSGQFGNTIYF.

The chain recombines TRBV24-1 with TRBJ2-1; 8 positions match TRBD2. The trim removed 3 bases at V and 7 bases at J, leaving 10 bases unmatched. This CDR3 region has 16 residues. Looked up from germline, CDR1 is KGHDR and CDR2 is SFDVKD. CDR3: CATSDQGASGRNEQFF. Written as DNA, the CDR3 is TGTGCCACCAGTGATCAAGGGGCTAGCGGGCGGAATGAGCAGTTCTTC.

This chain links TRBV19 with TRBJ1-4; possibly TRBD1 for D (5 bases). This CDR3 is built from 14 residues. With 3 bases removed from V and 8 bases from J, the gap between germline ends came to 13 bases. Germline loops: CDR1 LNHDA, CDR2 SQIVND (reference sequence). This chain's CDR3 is CASSILGGEEKLFF. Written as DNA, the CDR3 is TGTGCCAGTAGTATTTTGGGAGGGGAGGAAAAACTGTTTTTT.

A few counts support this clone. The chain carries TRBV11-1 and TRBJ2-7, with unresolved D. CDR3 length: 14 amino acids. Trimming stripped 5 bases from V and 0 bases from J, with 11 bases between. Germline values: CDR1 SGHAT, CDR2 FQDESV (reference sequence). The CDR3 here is CASSETENSYEQYF. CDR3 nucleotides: TGTGCCAGCAGCGAAACCGAGAACTCCTACGAGCAGTACTTC.